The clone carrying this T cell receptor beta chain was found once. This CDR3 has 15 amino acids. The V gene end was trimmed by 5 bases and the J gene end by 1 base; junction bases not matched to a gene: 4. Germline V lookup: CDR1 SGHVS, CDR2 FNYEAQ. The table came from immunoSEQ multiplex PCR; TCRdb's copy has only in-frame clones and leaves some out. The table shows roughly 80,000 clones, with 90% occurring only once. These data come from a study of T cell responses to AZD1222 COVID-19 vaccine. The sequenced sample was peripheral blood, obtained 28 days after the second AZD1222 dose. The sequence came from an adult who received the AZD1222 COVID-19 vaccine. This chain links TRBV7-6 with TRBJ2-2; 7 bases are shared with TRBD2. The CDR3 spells CASSPERGNTGELFF. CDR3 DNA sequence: TGTGCCAGCAGCCCTGAGCGGGGGAACACCGGGGAGCTGTTTTTT.